Below are 6 T cell receptor beta chains sequenced from a single sample in a study of CXCR3-negative and CXCR3-positive naive CD8 T cells. Libraries were UMI-labeled 5' RACE TRB cDNA. TCRdb re-called the 5' RACE reads and shows each CDR3 protein once, DNA omitted. In total, the table holds fewer than 60,000 distinct CDR3 sequences. The sequencing input was naive CXCR3- CD8+ T cells from blood. Subset: CD45RO-CCR7+CD27+CD95- naive CD8+ T cells lacking CXCR3 (TNR3-). These receptors all come from a human donor in good health. Some clones in this sample may be carry-over from other donors' samples.

The rearrangement uses TRBV29-1 and TRBJ2-7; TCRdb names TRBD1, which stays unverified in the absence of DNA. CDR3 length: 13 amino acids. From germline, CDR1 is SQVTM and CDR2 ANQGSEA. The CDR3 protein is CSVERDTPYEQYF.

The V gene is TRBV10-3, the J gene TRBJ2-7; without DNA, the TCRdb call of TRBD2 cannot be checked. This CDR3 is 16 amino acids long. Germline V gene sequence: CDR1 ENHRY, CDR2 SYGVKD. CDR3 in amino acids: CAISEDGLAGPGEQYF.

The V gene is TRBV29-1, the J gene TRBJ2-7; there is no DNA to check the TCRdb D call of TRBD1. CDR1 is SQVTM, CDR2 ANQGSEA, per germline. The CDR3 is 13 amino acids. CDR3 loop: CSARTGTGYEQYF.

The chain couples TRBV29-1 to TRBJ2-7; the D call from TCRdb, TRBD1, cannot be confirmed without DNA. The CDR3 consists of 14 residues. Germline values: CDR1 SQVTM, CDR2 ANQGSEA. The CDR3 region is CSVEGGYSSYEQYF.

V gene TRBV7-9 combines with J gene TRBJ2-1; TCRdb returns TRBD1, unconfirmable since there is no DNA. The germline CDR1 and CDR2 sequences are SEHNR and FQNEAQ (reference sequence). The length of the CDR3 is 16 residues. The CDR3 region is CASSQWLGGRDNEQFF.

The V call is TRBV6-1, the J call TRBJ2-5; TCRdb calls TRBD1, which cannot be checked without DNA. The CDR3 is 15 amino acids. Germline loops: CDR1 MNHNS, CDR2 SASEGT. The chain's CDR3 is CASSDRDRLQETQYF.